Presented here are 24 T cell receptor beta chains from one specimen sequenced in a study of T cell responses to AZD1222 COVID-19 vaccine (dated by TCRdb to 2020 to 2023). The time point label on this specimen signifies: baseline before first vaccination. The library was made by the immunoSEQ multiplex PCR assay. Not all clones reach the TCRdb copy of this immuneACCESS table, which keeps in-frame sequences only. Checked studies attribute under half of the gap to unresolved V genes and leave the rest unexplained. The sample data list over 110,000 clones, and 85% to 90% of these were observed just once. The ten biggest clones cover about 1.5% of the sample. Sequencing was performed on peripheral blood, taken on day 0 of AZD1222 vaccination. The source of these receptors is an adult in good health.

The chain combines TRBV5-5 with TRBJ1-2; possible D gene TRBD1, 6 bases. Trimming left V 4 bases short and J 2 bases short, with 15 bases between. CDR1 is SGHKS and CDR2 is YYEKEE in the germline V gene (reference sequence). This CDR3 has 15 amino acids. The CDR3 is CASSPGGSQNYGYTF. The CDR3 DNA reads as TGTGCCAGCAGCCCTGGGGGCTCTCAAAACTATGGCTACACCTTC.

The chain carries TRBV18 and TRBJ1-1; TRBD1 aligns across 8 bases. V dropped 1 base and J dropped 6; count of bases not matched to a gene: 13. Looked up from germline, CDR1 is KGHSH and CDR2 is LQKENI. The CDR3 runs to 17 residues. The CDR3 DNA reads TGTGCCAGCTCACCACGTCGGACAGGGTATGGGGAGGCTGAAGCTTTCTTT. Its translation is CASSPRRTGYGEAEAFF.

The chain has TRBV18 and TRBJ2-3, with 9 positions matching TRBD1. Germline V lookup: CDR1 KGHSH, CDR2 LQKENI. The CDR3 length is 16 residues. V lost 5 bases and J lost 3; bases outside the gene matches: 9. Written as DNA, the CDR3 is TGTGCCAGCTCAACCGTCGGGACAGGGAGGACAGATACGCAGTATTTT. It yields the protein CASSTVGTGRTDTQYF.

J is TRBJ2-6 and V is TRBV24-1; D could derive from TRBD1 or TRBD2 (5 bases each). Germline CDR1 KGHDR, CDR2 SFDVKD. This CDR3 region has 15 residues. V lost 7 bases to trimming and J lost 1 base, with 10 bases between them. The CDR3 nucleotides read TGTGCCACCAGCCTTGGGGGTTCTGGGGCCAACGTCCTGACTTTC. It translates to CATSLGGSGANVLTF.

This chain connects TRBV7-9 to TRBJ1-1; D is unresolved. The V gene's germline CDR1 is SEHNR and CDR2 FQNEAQ (reference sequence). Trimming stripped 5 bases from V and 4 bases from J, with 14 bases between. The CDR3 runs to 14 residues. The CDR3 DNA is TGTGCCAGCAGCCCCCCGGTATCGGTCACTGAAGCTTTCTTT. Protein sequence: CASSPPVSVTEAFF.

This clone was seen a single time. DNA for the CDR3: TGTGCCAGCAGCGCGAGAGGAGACTATGGCTACACCTTC. Protein product: CASSARGDYGYTF. This sequence joins TRBV13 and TRBJ1-2, with D hard to call. The CDR3 has 13 residues. Between the trimmed V and J ends, which lost 5 bases and 3 bases, there was a span of 10 bases. The germline V gene has CDR1 PRHDT and CDR2 FYEKMQ (reference sequence).

The chain recombines TRBV7-9 with TRBJ1-1; D perhaps matches TRBD1 (5 bases). The CDR3 sequence is 14 residues long. V was shortened by 1 base and J by 5 bases, with 11 bases between the two germline ends. The germline CDR1 and CDR2 sequences are SEHNR and FQNEAQ (reference sequence). CDR3 sequence (DNA): TGTGCCAGCAGCTTAGGGCAAGGGGCGACTGAAGCTTTCTTT. Translating it yields CASSLGQGATEAFF.

The chain uses TRBV12-3 or TRBV12-4 and TRBJ1-1; D is uncertain. The CDR3 consists of 12 residues. V dropped 3 bases and J dropped 4 bases, with 6 bases sitting between them. DNA of the CDR3: TGTGCCAGCAGTTTGGTTGGCACTGAAGCTTTCTTT. Translated: CASSLVGTEAFF.

The chain combines TRBV14 with TRBJ1-1; D gene uncertain. CDR1 and CDR2 (germline): SGHDN, FVKESK. Trimming removed 0 bases at V and 4 bases at J, with 9 bases between. The CDR3 length is 14 residues. For the CDR3, the DNA is TGTGCCAGCAGCCAAGAGTCCGGGAGCACTGAAGCTTTCTTT. As protein: CASSQESGSTEAFF.

V gene TRBV6-1 combines with J gene TRBJ1-1; 8 bases are a match to TRBD1. Germline CDR1 and CDR2: MNHNS and SASEGT. V gave up 3 bases and J gave up 9 bases; unmatched junction bases: 3. The CDR3 is 12 amino acids. CDR3 bases: TGTGCCAGCAGTGAGAGGACAGGGAAAGCTTTCTTT. Translating gives CASSERTGKAFF.

The rearrangement uses TRBV4-1 and TRBJ2-7, with TRBD2 matching over 8 bases. This CDR3 is 15 amino acids long. Trimming at V came to 4 bases and at J to 5 bases, leaving 10 bases not matched to a gene. Germline CDR1 reads MGHRA; CDR2 reads YSYEKL. CDR3 loop: CASSRILAASDEQYF. CDR3 coding DNA: TGCGCCAGCAGCCGAATACTAGCGGCCTCGGACGAGCAGTACTTC.

Points on this clone: The junction departs from germline at one end; a sequencing error may be responsible. The V gene is TRBV5-4, the J gene TRBJ1-2; the D gene is possibly TRBD1 (6 bases). Germline CDR1 and CDR2: SGHNT and YYREEE (reference sequence). CDR3 length: 15 amino acids. CDR3 region: CASSLGPTGAIQYCF. The CDR3 DNA reads as TGTGCCAGCAGCTTGGGCCCGACAGGTGCCATCCAATACTGCTTC.

The chain combines TRBV25-1 with TRBJ2-1; 10 positions match TRBD2. This CDR3 region has 16 residues. The germline V gene has CDR1 MGHDK and CDR2 SYGVNS. After removal of 5 bases from V and 5 bases from J, the junction contained 9 bases not matched to a gene. DNA for the CDR3: TGTGCCAGCAGTTTAAAATTAGCGGGAGGACACAATGAGCAGTTCTTC. It is translated as CASSLKLAGGHNEQFF.

The chain combines TRBV4-1 with TRBJ1-2; possible D gene TRBD1, 6 bases. Germline V gives CDR1 MGHRA, CDR2 YSYEKL. Trimming took 0 bases from V and 5 from J, leaving 13 bases between them. The CDR3 consists of 15 residues. CDR3 DNA sequence: TGCGCCAGCAGCCAAGATACCCAGGGGAATTATGGCTACACCTTC. Translation: CASSQDTQGNYGYTF.

This chain connects TRBV7-2 to TRBJ1-2; no clear D gene. CDR3 size: 14 residues. V dropped 4 bases and J dropped 7 bases, with 16 bases sitting between them. CDR1 is SGHTA, CDR2 FQGNSA, per germline. The CDR3 reads CASSSRVRDAGYTF. The CDR3 DNA reads TGTGCCAGCAGCTCTAGGGTTCGGGATGCTGGCTACACCTTC. Based on the CDR3 plus reference TRBV7-2 and TRBJ1-2, the full variable domain is GAGVSQSPSNKVTEKGKDVELRCDPISGHTALYWYRQSLGQGLEFLIYFQGNSAPDKSGLPSDRFSAERTGGSVSTLTIQRTQQEDSAVYLCASSSRVRDAGYTFGSGTRLTVV.

The CDR3 region has the DNA TGCGCCAGCAGCGTTACTAGCGGGAGAGGGAATGAGCAGTTCTTC. Protein: CASSVTSGRGNEQFF. V usage is TRBV5-1 and J usage is TRBJ2-1, with 11 bases lining up with TRBD2. V dropped 4 bases and J dropped 7; count of bases not matched to a gene: 7. Germline lookup yields CDR1 SGHRS and CDR2 YFSETQ. The CDR3 is 15 amino acids.

The genes are TRBV4-1 and TRBJ1-6, with D unresolved. Germline CDR1 MGHRA, CDR2 YSYEKL. Trimming pared 0 bases from V and 4 bases from J, leaving 10 bases between. CDR3 length equals 16 residues. DNA for the CDR3: TGCGCCAGCAGCCAAGATAGTACAGCATATAATTCACCCCTCCACTTT. Encoded protein: CASSQDSTAYNSPLHF.

This clone turned up a few times. This chain uses TRBV12-3 or TRBV12-4 with TRBJ2-3; D gene ambiguous. V shed 5 bases and J shed 2 bases, with 8 bases lying between them. The CDR3 length is 13 residues. The chain's CDR3 is CASSPGVTDTQYF. Written as DNA, the CDR3 is TGTGCCAGCAGTCCCGGCGTCACAGATACGCAGTATTTT.

V and J are TRBV5-1 and TRBJ2-1, with D uncertain. Germline CDR1 SGHRS, CDR2 YFSETQ. Deletions cut 1 base from V and 5 bases from J, with 4 bases between. The CDR3 is made up of 12 amino acids. DNA of the CDR3: TGCGCCAGCAGCTTGTATGACAATGAGCAGTTCTTC. This encodes CASSLYDNEQFF.

The gene calls are TRBV6-5 and TRBJ2-6; 7 bases are shared with TRBD1. The CDR3 sequence is 15 residues long. V trimming: 8 bases; J trimming: 2 bases; junction bases outside the gene matches: 6. Looked up from germline, CDR1 is MNHEY and CDR2 is SVGAGI. In DNA, the CDR3 is TGTGCCAGCGGAAGAACAGGGGCTGGGGCCAACGTCCTGACTTTC. Its protein product is CASGRTGAGANVLTF.

The chain recombines TRBV5-1 with TRBJ1-6; D remains ambiguous. The ends were cut back, 0 bases at V and 3 bases at J, with 10 bases in the middle. Germline V CDR1 and CDR2: SGHRS, YFSETQ. The CDR3 consists of 16 residues. Written as DNA, the CDR3 is TGCGCCAGCAGCTTGGCCGGTTTATTCTATAATTCACCCCTCCACTTT. This codes for CASSLAGLFYNSPLHF.

The chain joins TRBV3-1 (or the pseudogene TRBV3-2) to TRBJ2-2; D is unresolved. The CDR3 consists of 13 residues. V was cut by 4 bases and J by 7 bases, with 10 bases left in between. Germline loops: CDR1 LGHDT, CDR2 YNNKEL (reference sequence). The CDR3 coding sequence is TGTGCCAGCAGCCCCCAGGACGTCGGGGAGCTGTTTTTT. Translating gives CASSPQDVGELFF.

The chain recombines TRBV4-1 with TRBJ1-1, with D unclear. The CDR3 covers 13 residues. Trimming cost V 3 bases and J 6 bases, with 11 bases left between them. Per germline, CDR1 MGHRA and CDR2 YSYEKL. Here the CDR3 DNA reads TGCGCCAGCAGCCAGGGCAGCGCACCTGAAGCTTTCTTT. It specifies CASSQGSAPEAFF.

This clone was detected only a few times. The V and J genes are TRBV3-1 (or the pseudogene TRBV3-2) and TRBJ1-6; D remains unclear. The germline gives CDR1 LGHDT, CDR2 YNNKEL (reference sequence). V was cut by 0 bases and J by 7 bases, with 13 bases left in between. The CDR3 is 16 amino acids. CDR3 bases: TGTGCCAGCAGCCAAGAATATGAGGGTTTGAATTCACCCCTCCACTTT. Amino acids: CASSQEYEGLNSPLHF.